This record concerns one T cell receptor beta chain sequence. The CDR3 consists of 14 residues. Germline CDR1 reads LNHDA; CDR2 reads SQIVND (reference sequence). V lost 3 bases and J 6 bases, leaving 11 bases between the germline ends. This entry belongs to a study of T cell responses to AZD1222 COVID-19 vaccine. Only in-frame clones appear in the TCRdb table, and some are missing; sequencing was by immunoSEQ multiplex PCR. The data show about 150,000 clones, roughly nine tenths seen once. Sequencing was performed on peripheral blood, taken 28 days after the second AZD1222 dose. This sequence joins TRBV19 and TRBJ2-2; D unresolved. This sequence was found in an adult who received the AZD1222 COVID-19 vaccine. The chain's CDR3 is CASSITLEAGELFF. The CDR3 nucleotides are TGTGCCAGTAGTATTACTCTCGAGGCCGGGGAGCTGTTTTTT.